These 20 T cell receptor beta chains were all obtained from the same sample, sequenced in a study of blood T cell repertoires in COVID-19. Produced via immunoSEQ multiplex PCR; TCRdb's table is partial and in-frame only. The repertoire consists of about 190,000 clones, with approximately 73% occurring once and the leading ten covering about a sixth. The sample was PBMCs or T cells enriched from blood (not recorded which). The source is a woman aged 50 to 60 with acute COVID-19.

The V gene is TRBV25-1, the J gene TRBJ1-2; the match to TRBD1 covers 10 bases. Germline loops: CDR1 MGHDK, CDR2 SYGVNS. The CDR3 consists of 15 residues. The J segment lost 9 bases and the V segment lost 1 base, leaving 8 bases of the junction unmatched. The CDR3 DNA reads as TGTGCCAGCAGTGAATCCGGGACAGGGGCCCTAAGCTACACCTTC. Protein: CASSESGTGALSYTF.

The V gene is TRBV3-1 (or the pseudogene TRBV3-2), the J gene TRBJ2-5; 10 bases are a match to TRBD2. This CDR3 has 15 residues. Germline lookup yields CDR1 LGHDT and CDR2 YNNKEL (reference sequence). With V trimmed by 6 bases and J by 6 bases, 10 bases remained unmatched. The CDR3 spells CASSPTGTSAKTQYF. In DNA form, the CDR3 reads TGTGCCAGCAGTCCAACCGGGACTAGCGCGAAGACCCAGTACTTC.

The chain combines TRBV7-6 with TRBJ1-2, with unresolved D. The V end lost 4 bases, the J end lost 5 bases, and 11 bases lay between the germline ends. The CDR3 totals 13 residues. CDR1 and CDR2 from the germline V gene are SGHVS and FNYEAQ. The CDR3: CASSSTAEYGYTF. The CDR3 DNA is TGTGCCAGCAGCTCTACAGCCGAATATGGCTACACCTTC.

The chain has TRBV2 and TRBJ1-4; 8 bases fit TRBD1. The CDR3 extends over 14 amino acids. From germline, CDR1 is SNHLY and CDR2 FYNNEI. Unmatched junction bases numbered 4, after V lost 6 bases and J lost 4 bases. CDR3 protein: CASRIGQGNEKLFF. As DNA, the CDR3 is TGTGCCAGCAGAATAGGACAGGGTAATGAAAAACTGTTTTTT.

The CDR3 loop reads CASSAVHGELFF. DNA for the CDR3: TGCGCCAGCAGTGCGGTGCACGGGGAGCTGTTTTTT. This chain links TRBV10-1 with TRBJ2-2, with no clear D. Germline loops: CDR1 WNHNN, CDR2 SYGVQD (reference sequence). This CDR3 is 12 amino acids long. V lost 4 bases, J lost 7 bases, and 7 bases lay in between.

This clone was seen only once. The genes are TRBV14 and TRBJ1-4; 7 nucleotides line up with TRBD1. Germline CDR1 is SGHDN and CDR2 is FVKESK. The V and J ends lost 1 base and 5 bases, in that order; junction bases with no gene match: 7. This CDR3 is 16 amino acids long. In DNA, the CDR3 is TGTGCCAGCAGCCAAGGACCGGCAGGGGGAAATGAAAAACTGTTTTTT. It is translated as CASSQGPAGGNEKLFF.

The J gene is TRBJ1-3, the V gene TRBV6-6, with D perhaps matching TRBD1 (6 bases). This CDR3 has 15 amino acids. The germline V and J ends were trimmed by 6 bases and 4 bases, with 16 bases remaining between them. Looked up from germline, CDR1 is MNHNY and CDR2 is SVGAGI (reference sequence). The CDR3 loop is CASSVFLDSGNTIYF. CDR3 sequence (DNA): TGTGCCAGCAGCGTATTTTTGGACAGCGGAAACACCATATATTTT.

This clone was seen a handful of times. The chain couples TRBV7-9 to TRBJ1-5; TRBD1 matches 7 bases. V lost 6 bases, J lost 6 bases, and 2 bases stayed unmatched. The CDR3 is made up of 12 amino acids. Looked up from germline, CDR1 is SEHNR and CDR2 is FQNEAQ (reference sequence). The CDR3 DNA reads TGTGCCAGCAGGACAGGGACTCAGCCCCAGCATTTT. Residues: CASRTGTQPQHF.

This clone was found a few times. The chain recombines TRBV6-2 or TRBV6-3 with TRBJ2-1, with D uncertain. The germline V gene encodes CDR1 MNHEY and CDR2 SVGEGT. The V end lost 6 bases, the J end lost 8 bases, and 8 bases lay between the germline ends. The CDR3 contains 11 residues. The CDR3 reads CASSRSHEQFF. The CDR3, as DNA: TGTGCCAGCAGCCGTAGTCATGAGCAGTTCTTC.

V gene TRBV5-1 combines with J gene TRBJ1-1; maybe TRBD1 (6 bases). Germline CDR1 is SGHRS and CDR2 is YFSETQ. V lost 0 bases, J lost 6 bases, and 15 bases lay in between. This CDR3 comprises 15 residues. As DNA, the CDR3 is TGCGCCAGCAGCTTGGGTGGCAGGGGAGTGGCTGAAGCTTTCTTT. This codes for CASSLGGRGVAEAFF.

The CDR3 loop is CASSPQTGVYGYTF. CDR3 bases: TGTGCCAGCAGTCCTCAGACAGGGGTCTATGGCTACACCTTC. The chain is built from TRBV6-5 and TRBJ1-2, with 8 bases identical to TRBD1. Losses at the gene ends were 5 bases for V and 4 bases for J; bases not matched to a gene: 6. Germline V gene sequence: CDR1 MNHEY, CDR2 SVGAGI. This CDR3 has 14 residues.

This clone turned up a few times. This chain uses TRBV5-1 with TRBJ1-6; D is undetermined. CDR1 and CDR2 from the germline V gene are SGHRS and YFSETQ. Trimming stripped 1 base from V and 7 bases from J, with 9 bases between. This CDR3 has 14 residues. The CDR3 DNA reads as TGCGCCAGCAGCTTGAGGGAGTCCAATTCACCCCTCCACTTT. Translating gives CASSLRESNSPLHF.

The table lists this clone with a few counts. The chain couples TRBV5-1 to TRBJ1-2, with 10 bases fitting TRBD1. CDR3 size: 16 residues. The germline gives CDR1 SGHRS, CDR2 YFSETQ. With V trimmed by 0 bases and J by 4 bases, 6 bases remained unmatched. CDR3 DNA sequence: TGCGCCAGCAGCTTGGTGGACAGGGGGTCGGGCTATGGCTACACCTTC. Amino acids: CASSLVDRGSGYGYTF. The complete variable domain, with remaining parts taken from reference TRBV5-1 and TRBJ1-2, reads KAGVTQTPRYLIKTRGQQVTLSCSPISGHRSVSWYQQTPGQGLQFLFEYFSETQRNKGNFPGRFSGRQFSNSRSEMNVSTLELGDSALYLCASSLVDRGSGYGYTFGSGTRLTVV.

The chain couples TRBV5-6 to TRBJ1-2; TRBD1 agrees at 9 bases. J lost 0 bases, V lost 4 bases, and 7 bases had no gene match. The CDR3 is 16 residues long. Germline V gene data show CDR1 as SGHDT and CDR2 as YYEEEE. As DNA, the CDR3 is TGTGCCAGCAGCAGGTCGGACAGGGGATCTAACTATGGCTACACCTTC. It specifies CASSRSDRGSNYGYTF.

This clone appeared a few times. CDR3 nucleotides: TGCGCCAGCAGCTTGGTGGCGGGGCAGGACACTGAAGCTTTCTTT. It specifies CASSLVAGQDTEAFF. The genes are TRBV5-1 and TRBJ1-1, with D tentatively TRBD1 (5 bases). CDR1 and CDR2 from the germline V gene are SGHRS and YFSETQ. Trimming removed 0 bases from V and 3 bases from J, with 12 bases in between. The length of the CDR3 is 15 residues.

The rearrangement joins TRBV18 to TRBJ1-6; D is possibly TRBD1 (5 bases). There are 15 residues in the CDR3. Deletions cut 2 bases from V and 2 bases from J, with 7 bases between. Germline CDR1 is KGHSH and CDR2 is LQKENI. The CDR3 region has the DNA TGTGCCAGCTCACCATCGGGGGCCTATAATTCACCCCTCCACTTT. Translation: CASSPSGAYNSPLHF.

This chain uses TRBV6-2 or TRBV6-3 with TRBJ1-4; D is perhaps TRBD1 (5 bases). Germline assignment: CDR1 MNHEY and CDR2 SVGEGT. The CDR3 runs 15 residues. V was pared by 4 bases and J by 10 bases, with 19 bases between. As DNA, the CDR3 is TGTGCCAGCAGTTCCCCGACAGTTGCGGGAGGAAAACTGTTTTTT. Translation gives CASSSPTVAGGKLFF.

The chain's CDR3 is CASGDGRGNQPQHF. In DNA, the CDR3 is TGCGCCAGCGGGGACGGGAGAGGCAATCAGCCCCAGCATTTT. The chain is built from TRBV10-2 and TRBJ1-5; a weak D match, TRBD1 (5 bases). Trimming removed 8 bases at V and 2 bases at J, with 13 bases between. CDR1 and CDR2 from the germline V gene are WSHSY and SAAADI. CDR3 length equals 14 residues.

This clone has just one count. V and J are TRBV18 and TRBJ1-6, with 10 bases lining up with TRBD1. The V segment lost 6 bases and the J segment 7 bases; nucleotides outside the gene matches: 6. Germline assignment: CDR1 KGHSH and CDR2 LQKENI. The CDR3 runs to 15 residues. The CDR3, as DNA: TGTGCCAGCTCGGGGACAGGGGCGCGAAATTCACCCCTCCACTTT. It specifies CASSGTGARNSPLHF.

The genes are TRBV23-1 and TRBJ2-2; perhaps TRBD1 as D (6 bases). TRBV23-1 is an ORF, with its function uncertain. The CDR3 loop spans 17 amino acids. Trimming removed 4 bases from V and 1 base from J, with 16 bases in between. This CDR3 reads CASSPPRQALNTGELFF. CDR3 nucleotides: TGCGCCAGCAGTCCCCCCCGACAGGCCTTGAACACCGGGGAGCTGTTTTTT.